This TCR beta chain was sequenced during a study of blood T cells in healthy people across ages. Study observations and caveats: The long-lived group displayed more naive CD4+ cells, plus higher diversity, than the aged donors did.

Deletions cut 1 base from V and 2 bases from J, with 5 bases between. CDR3 length: 13 residues. Germline V gene sequence: CDR1 KGHSH, CDR2 LQKENI. A second PCR, run for roughly 6 to 11 cycles, used a sample-barcoded 5' primer plus a J-beta primer mix. One entry per CDR3 protein results from TCRdb running MiXCR on the 5' RACE reads. This table holds about 970,000 distinct CDR3 sequences, 51% found once. Comment on this clonotype: The antigen remains undetermined.

The clonotype was recovered from a woman aged 55-70 years in good health. The chain combines TRBV18 with TRBJ2-5, with D unresolved. Sequences were obtained from blood. Here the CDR3 reads CASSPQQQETQYF. In DNA, the CDR3 is TGTGCCAGCTCACCACAGCAACAAGAGACCCAGTACTTC.